A selection of T cell receptor beta chains follows, all from one sample in a study of regulatory T cells in long-lasting Graves disease. MiXCR, run by TCRdb on the multiplex PCR reads, gives a single entry per CDR3 protein. Of about 350,000 distinct CDR3 sequences listed, approximately 15% are singletons. Another study also made use of these data, one on T cells in Graves' hyperthyroidism and ophthalmopathy.

Sequencing was performed on peripheral blood mononuclear cells (PBMCs), taken at new diagnosis, from a patient treated with antithyroid drugs. The receptors originated from a man between 35 and 55 years old with Graves disease. Each CDR3 is given with its conserved first and last residue. Each record gives: J gene, V gene, clone size, D gene, CDR3 DNA, CDR3 protein. A D gene is named only where the DNA matches it firmly. Size tells how often a clone was seen (once, few, many) or the class of an expanded clone, and some rows leave it out.

TRBJ1-2,TRBV27,.,.,TGTGCCAGCAGTCTAGGACGGTTCTATGGCTACACCTTC,CASSLGRFYGYTF
TRBJ2-7,TRBV4-1,few,.,TGCGCCAGCAGCCAAGAGCGCCAGGCCATCTACGAGCAGTACTTC,CASSQERQAIYEQYF
TRBJ2-7,TRBV4-1,many,.,TGCGCCAGCAGCCAAAGCCAGGGAGCCTACGAGCAGTACTTC,CASSQSQGAYEQYF
TRBJ2-3,TRBV12-3/TRBV12-4,many,.,TGTGCCAGCAGTTTCGACGCGGGGGCTAGCACAGATACGCAGTATTTT,CASSFDAGASTDTQYF
TRBJ1-1,TRBV7-9,few,TRBD1,TGTGCCAGCAGCTTCCAGACAGGGCTGAAAGCTTCCTTT,CASSFQTGLKASF
TRBJ1-1,TRBV10-3,many,.,TGTGCCATCAGTGACGGGAACACTGAAGCTTTCTTT,CAISDGNTEAFF
TRBJ1-2,TRBV12-5,.,.,TGTGCTAGTGGTTTGGGCCGGGACCGCGGCTACACCTTC,CASGLGRDRGYTF
TRBJ2-7,TRBV30,many,.,TGTGCCTGGAGTTTTTCCTACGAGCAGTACTTC,CAWSFSYEQYF
TRBJ2-3,TRBV6-2/TRBV6-3,many,TRBD1,TGTGCCAGCAGTTACGGTCAGGGGGCAGATACGCAGTATTTT,CASSYGQGADTQYF
TRBJ2-3,TRBV28,.,.,TGTGCCAGCAGTACTAGATATAGGACAGATACGCAGTATTTT,CASSTRYRTDTQYF
TRBJ2-5,TRBV15,.,.,TGTGCCACCAGCATTTCAGGGGATGGACGAGAGACCCAGTACTTC,CATSISGDGRETQYF
TRBJ2-1,TRBV6-1,.,TRBD2,TGTGCCAGCAGTGACGGGGGGGGGCAGGAGCAGTTCTTC,CASSDGGGQEQFF
TRBJ1-2,TRBV30,.,.,TGTGCCAGCGAGGGCCCCTATGGCTACACCTTC,CASEGPYGYTF
TRBJ2-4,TRBV10-3,many,TRBD2,TGTGCCACACTTCCCGGGACTAGCGGGGTTCTAGCCAAAAACATTCAGTACTTC,CATLPGTSGVLAKNIQYF
TRBJ2-3,TRBV4-3,few,.,TGCGCCAGCAGTCAATCCAGAACTAGCGATACGCAGTATTTT,CASSQSRTSDTQYF
TRBJ2-2,TRBV30,few,TRBD2,TGTGCCTGGAGTGCCCCTGGCGGGGGGGTGCAAAGGGAGCTGTTTTTT,CAWSAPGGGVQRELFF
TRBJ2-7,TRBV28,many,.,TGTGCCAGCAGCTTGAGTCCTAACGAGCAGTACTTC,CASSLSPNEQYF
TRBJ2-1,TRBV7-9,few,TRBD2,TGTGCCAGCAGCCCGGGGACTAGTGGGATCTCCTACAATGAGCAGTTCTTC,CASSPGTSGISYNEQFF
TRBJ2-3,TRBV9,few,.,TGTGCCAGCAGCGTAGTAGGGGATGCCCTTACAGATACGCAGTATTTT,CASSVVGDALTDTQYF
TRBJ2-7,TRBV7-3,many,.,TGTGCCAGCAGCGAAATTGCGGCAGGGACGTACGAGCAGTACTTC,CASSEIAAGTYEQYF
TRBJ2-2,TRBV30,few,TRBD1,TGTGCCTGGAACAGGGGGCCGAACACCGGGGAGCTGTTTTTT,CAWNRGPNTGELFF
TRBJ2-5,TRBV27,.,TRBD1,TGTGCCAGCGGGAAAATCAGGGGGCCATCCCAAGAGACCCAGTACTTC,CASGKIRGPSQETQYF
TRBJ2-1,TRBV7-3,many,TRBD1,TGTGCCAGCAGCAGGGATGAGACAGGGGTTCGATACAATGAGCAGTTCTTC,CASSRDETGVRYNEQFF
TRBJ2-1,TRBV20-1,.,.,TGCAGTGCTAGGTCCAGGCGGTACAATGAGCAGTTCTTC,CSARSRRYNEQFF
TRBJ2-3,TRBV12-3/TRBV12-4,.,TRBD2,TGTGCCAGCAGGATAGCGGGAGGGTCCCTCACAGATACGCAGTATTTT,CASRIAGGSLTDTQYF
TRBJ1-1,TRBV5-1,.,.,TGTGCCAGCAGCCCTGGTCCGAACGCTGAAGCTTTCTTT,CASSPGPNAEAFF
TRBJ2-1,TRBV11-2,many,.,TGTGCCAGCAGCTTGCTAGACCCCTACAATGAGCAGTTCTTC,CASSLLDPYNEQFF
TRBJ1-4,TRBV5-1,few,.,TGCGCCAGCAGCGCCGGACGGACTAATGAAAAACTGTTTTTT,CASSAGRTNEKLFF
TRBJ2-7,TRBV5-1,many,TRBD2,TGCGCCAGCAGCTCCACTAGCGGGGGATACGAGCAGTACTTC,CASSSTSGGYEQYF
TRBJ1-5,TRBV28,many,.,TGTGCCAGCAGTTTTCCAAGCAGGGGAAATCAGCCCCAGCATTTT,CASSFPSRGNQPQHF
TRBJ1-6,TRBV20-1,many,TRBD1,TGCAGTGTCCCACAGGGGAGGGCTAATTCACCCCTCCACTTT,CSVPQGRANSPLHF
TRBJ1-1,TRBV30,many,TRBD1,TGTGCCACCAAGAGCAGGGGGCTAATTTACACTGAAGCTTTCTTT,CATKSRGLIYTEAFF
TRBJ1-5,TRBV19,many,.,TGTGCCAGTATTGGACGGAAAGGCAGCAATCAGCCCCAGCATTTT,CASIGRKGSNQPQHF
TRBJ2-5,TRBV9,.,TRBD2,TGTGCCAGCAGCGTAGGCCCCCTACTAGCGGGGGCACCCTGGACCCAGTACTTC,CASSVGPLLAGAPWTQYF
TRBJ2-1,TRBV19,.,.,TGTGCCAGTAGTATAGAAGGGGCGCAGTACAATGAGCAGTCCTTC,CASSIEGAQYNEQSF
TRBJ1-1,TRBV5-1,many,.,TGCGCCAGCAGCTTGGGCGCAGGGTTCTCCTCTGAAGCTTTCTTT,CASSLGAGFSSEAFF
TRBJ2-1,TRBV7-2,many,.,TGTGCCAGCAGCCCGGGACAATACAATGAGCAGTTCTTC,CASSPGQYNEQFF
TRBJ2-7,TRBV7-8,many,TRBD2,TGTGCCAGCAGCTTTGGGGACTACTCCTACGAGCAGTACTTC,CASSFGDYSYEQYF
TRBJ2-4,TRBV27,many,TRBD1,TGTGCCAGCAGGGGGACAGGGATGTACATTCAGTACTTC,CASRGTGMYIQYF
TRBJ1-6,TRBV7-2,.,TRBD1,TGTGCCAGCACCCCCACCGGGACAGGCCTTAATTCACCCCTCCACTTT,CASTPTGTGLNSPLHF
TRBJ2-7,TRBV7-8,many,.,TGTGCCAGCAGCTCCCGCAGGGAGAGCTACGAGCAGTACTTC,CASSSRRESYEQYF
TRBJ2-7,TRBV3-1,few,.,TGTGCCAGCAGCCCGACCGCTAGGCCGTCCTACGAGCAGTACTTC,CASSPTARPSYEQYF
TRBJ1-5,TRBV6-5,.,.,TGTGCCAGCAGTTACATTGCAGGGGTCGGAAATCAGCCCCAGCATTTT,CASSYIAGVGNQPQHF
TRBJ2-1,TRBV16,.,.,TGTGCCAGCGGGCCCCTAGCGAGGGTGGGCAATGAGCAGTTCTTC,CASGPLARVGNEQFF
TRBJ2-6,TRBV28,many,.,TGTGCCAGCAGTTCCTATGGGGGGATAGGGGGAGCTGGGGCCAACGTCCTGACTTTC,CASSSYGGIGGAGANVLTF
TRBJ2-1,TRBV10-3,.,TRBD2,TGTGCCATCAGTGAGTCGCGGGGGGGCCGAAATGAGCAGTTCTTC,CAISESRGGRNEQFF
TRBJ2-7,TRBV24-1,many,TRBD1,TGTGCCACCAGTGATGCCCCCGGGACAGGGGACTACGAGCAGTACTTC,CATSDAPGTGDYEQYF
TRBJ2-7,TRBV2,many,.,TGTGCAGATAGCAAGTGGACAGATGGCGAGCAGTACTTC,CADSKWTDGEQYF
TRBJ1-5,TRBV6-2/TRBV6-3,.,TRBD1,TGTGCCAGCAGGAAGGGACAGAATGTGGGGCAGCCCCAGCATTTT,CASRKGQNVGQPQHF